These 21 T cell receptor beta chains share one sample of origin, sequenced in a study of cytomegalovirus exposure and HLA in healthy donors. PCR involved 60 Vbeta and 13 Jbeta primers. Produced via immunoSEQ multiplex PCR; TCRdb's table is partial and in-frame only. The sample includes more than 150,000 clones, around 78% of them seen just once. Sequencing was performed on PBMCs. The receptors were gathered from a woman between 50 and 59 years old in good health and CMV-seropositive.

The rearrangement joins TRBV28 to TRBJ1-1; D perhaps matches TRBD1 (6 bases). Per germline, CDR1 MDHEN and CDR2 SYDVKM. The V gene lost 3 bases and the J gene lost 4 bases, with 15 bases spanning the gap. The CDR3 runs 15 residues. The CDR3: CASSLVPPGATEAFF. As DNA, the CDR3 is TGTGCCAGCAGTTTGGTTCCCCCAGGGGCCACTGAAGCTTTCTTT.

The chain is built from TRBV19 and TRBJ1-1, with 7 bases that match TRBD1. This CDR3 has 15 residues. V dropped 2 bases and J dropped 6; count of bases not matched to a gene: 9. Germline-derived CDR1 and CDR2 are LNHDA and SQIVND (reference sequence). CDR3 loop: CASSIRSRGTPEAFF. The CDR3 nucleotides are TGTGCCAGTAGTATACGGAGCAGGGGGACCCCTGAAGCTTTCTTT.

CDR3 bases: TGTGCCAGCAGCGTAGCTGGGAGGACCAAACAAGAGACCCAGTACTTC. Protein product: CASSVAGRTKQETQYF. This chain connects TRBV9 to TRBJ2-5; maybe TRBD2 (6 bases). Germline V gives CDR1 SGDLS, CDR2 YYNGEE. Trimming cost V 0 bases and J 2 bases, with 14 bases left between them. The CDR3 has 16 amino acids.

The chain recombines TRBV20-1 with TRBJ1-2, with D maybe TRBD1 (5 bases). V was trimmed by 0 bases and J by 7 bases, leaving 6 bases between them. The CDR3 consists of 11 residues. Germline-derived CDR1 and CDR2 are DFQATT and SNEGSKA (reference sequence). Written as DNA, the CDR3 is TGCAGTGCTAGAGATAGGGGTGGCTACACCTTC. This translates into CSARDRGGYTF.

The J gene is TRBJ2-1, the V gene TRBV6-1; weak D call: TRBD1 (6 bases). There are 14 residues in the CDR3. CDR1 and CDR2 (germline): MNHNS, SASEGT. V was shortened by 5 bases and J by 6 bases, with 14 bases between the two germline ends. DNA for the CDR3: TGTGCCAGCAGTCAGGGGACCCAAGGCAATGAGCAGTTCTTC. This encodes CASSQGTQGNEQFF.

This chain links TRBV30 with TRBJ2-5, with 7 bases that match TRBD2. J gave up 4 bases and V 0 bases, and 5 bases lay outside the gene matches. The CDR3 runs 14 residues. Germline assignment: CDR1 GTSNPN and CDR2 SVGIG (reference sequence). DNA for the CDR3: TGTGCCTGGAGTGTGGCGGGAGTGGTAGAGACCCAGTACTTC. Protein product: CAWSVAGVVETQYF.

The V and J genes are TRBV5-1 and TRBJ2-3; D gene uncertain. V gave up 0 bases and J gave up 7 bases, with 9 bases separating them. The CDR3 runs 13 residues. Germline V CDR1 and CDR2: SGHRS, YFSETQ. This chain's CDR3 is CASSLGWSHTQYF. The CDR3 nucleotides are TGCGCCAGCAGCTTGGGTTGGAGTCATACGCAGTATTTT.

Comment on this clone: The junction shows a germline mismatch at one end, possibly a read error. The CDR3 spells CTSSLTTGGDEKLFF. The CDR3 DNA reads TGTACCAGCAGCTTAACTACAGGGGGAGATGAAAAACTGTTTTTT. The chain is built from TRBV7-9 and TRBJ1-4; TRBD1 matches at 8 bases. Germline-derived CDR1 and CDR2 are SEHNR and FQNEAQ (reference sequence). The CDR3 sequence is 15 residues long.

This clone was seen a single time. The chain links TRBV9 to TRBJ1-1, with 9 bases that match TRBD1. CDR1 SGDLS and CDR2 YYNGEE come from the germline V gene. The CDR3 is 14 residues long. J gave up 4 bases and V 3 bases, and 4 bases lay outside the gene matches. CDR3 amino acids: CASSGTTGGTEAFF. CDR3 sequence (DNA): TGTGCCAGCAGCGGGACGACAGGGGGCACTGAAGCTTTCTTT.

The chain joins TRBV29-1 to TRBJ2-3, with TRBD1 identical over 9 bases. Germline V gene sequence: CDR1 SQVTM, CDR2 ANQGSEA. V gave up 6 bases and J gave up 7 bases; unmatched junction bases: 14. CDR3 length: 15 amino acids. The CDR3 coding sequence is TGCAGCGTGGCTGGGGTAGGACAGGGGATAAATACGCAGTATTTT. Protein sequence: CSVAGVGQGINTQYF.

V and J are TRBV30 and TRBJ1-5, with 7 bases identical to TRBD1. Germline V gene sequence: CDR1 GTSNPN, CDR2 SVGIG (reference sequence). V lost 2 bases and J lost 0; bases outside the gene matches: 10. The CDR3 is 17 amino acids. The CDR3 sequence: CAWSPGTATNSNQPQHF. CDR3 coding DNA: TGTGCCTGGAGTCCCGGGACAGCAACTAATAGCAATCAGCCCCAGCATTTT.

This chain connects TRBV7-2 to TRBJ2-5; D may be TRBD1 (6 bases). This CDR3 spans 14 amino acids. Germline V lookup: CDR1 SGHTA, CDR2 FQGNSA. The ends were cut back, 3 bases at V and 2 bases at J, with 10 bases in the middle. DNA of the CDR3: TGTGCCAGCAGCTTCCAGACAGGTCAAGAGACCCAGTACTTC. As protein: CASSFQTGQETQYF. Variable domain in full (rest from reference TRBV7-2 and TRBJ2-5): GAGVSQSPSNKVTEKGKDVELRCDPISGHTALYWYRQSLGQGLEFLIYFQGNSAPDKSGLPSDRFSAERTGGSVSTLTIQRTQQEDSAVYLCASSFQTGQETQYFGPGTRLLVL.

The rearrangement uses TRBV18 and TRBJ1-1; no definite D call. CDR3 length equals 16 residues. CDR1 KGHSH and CDR2 LQKENI come from the germline V gene. Trimming removed 6 bases at V and 0 bases at J, with 17 bases between. CDR3 region: CASSLSSGFMNTEAFF. CDR3 DNA sequence: TGTGCCAGCTCCCTTTCAAGCGGGTTTATGAACACTGAAGCTTTCTTT. The variable domain in full, with the rest retrieved from reference TRBV18 and TRBJ1-1, is NAGVMQNPRHLVRRRGQEARLRCSPMKGHSHVYWYRQLPEEGLKFMVYLQKENIIDESGMPKERFSAEFPKEGPSILRIQQVVRGDSAAYFCASSLSSGFMNTEAFFGQGTRLTVV.

The chain links TRBV6-5 to TRBJ1-1; TRBD1 is a possible D gene (6 bases). The CDR3 runs to 15 residues. The V end was cut by 6 bases, the J end by 2 bases, with 16 bases between. Per the germline V gene, CDR1 is MNHEY and CDR2 is SVGAGI. The chain's CDR3 is CASRVIQGVNTEAFF. CDR3 bases: TGTGCCAGCAGGGTAATACAGGGCGTAAACACTGAAGCTTTCTTT.

V and J are TRBV5-5 and TRBJ1-1; D may be TRBD1 (6 bases). The CDR3 covers 15 residues. The ends were cut back, 0 bases at V and 5 bases at J, with 14 bases in the middle. The V gene's germline CDR1 is SGHKS and CDR2 YYEKEE (reference sequence). The CDR3 region has the DNA TGTGCCAGCAGCTTGGTACAGGGTTATCGGACTGAAGCTTTCTTT. This sequence encodes CASSLVQGYRTEAFF.

V and J are TRBV30 and TRBJ1-3; no clear D gene. The V gene lost 4 bases and the J gene lost 2 bases, with 12 bases spanning the gap. The CDR3 consists of 14 residues. Germline V CDR1 and CDR2: GTSNPN, SVGIG (reference sequence). This CDR3 is CAWKAGGAGNTIYF. The CDR3 DNA sequence: TGTGCCTGGAAGGCGGGTGGAGCTGGAAACACCATATATTTT.

The CDR3: CASGLDTGDLNTEAFF. DNA for the CDR3: TGTGCTAGTGGTTTGGATACAGGGGACCTGAACACTGAAGCTTTCTTT. The V and J genes are TRBV12-5 and TRBJ1-1; 7 positions agree with TRBD1. Germline-derived CDR1 and CDR2 are LGHNT and FRNRAP. V shed 1 base, J shed 0 bases, and the junction held 5 bases outside the gene matches. The CDR3 loop spans 16 amino acids.

The gene calls are TRBV7-9 and TRBJ1-5; 7 bases align to TRBD1. V trimming: 5 bases; J trimming: 4 bases; junction bases outside the gene matches: 2. The CDR3 consists of 13 residues. The V gene's germline CDR1 is SEHNR and CDR2 FQNEAQ (reference sequence). The CDR3 DNA reads as TGTGCCAGCAGCGAGGGGGCTAATCAGCCCCAGCATTTT. Translating it yields CASSEGANQPQHF.

The chain couples TRBV19 to TRBJ2-1, with a tentative D call TRBD1 (6 bases). Germline V lookup: CDR1 LNHDA, CDR2 SQIVND (reference sequence). With 6 bases removed from V and 0 bases from J, the gap between germline ends came to 9 bases. This CDR3 has 14 amino acids. The CDR3 here is CASRVGGSYNEQFF. The CDR3 bases are TGTGCCAGTAGAGTAGGGGGCTCCTACAATGAGCAGTTCTTC.

The gene calls are TRBV7-2 and TRBJ1-1; no reliable D call. Per the germline V gene, CDR1 is SGHTA and CDR2 is FQGNSA. The CDR3 loop spans 13 amino acids. V was shortened by 3 bases and J by 1 base, with 6 bases between the two germline ends. CDR3 sequence reads: CASSFWRNTEAFF. As DNA, the CDR3 is TGTGCCAGCAGCTTCTGGAGGAACACTGAAGCTTTCTTT.

This chain uses TRBV10-3 with TRBJ1-6; D remains unclear. The CDR3 runs 16 residues. Per germline, CDR1 ENHRY and CDR2 SYGVKD. Trimming took 2 bases from V and 0 from J, leaving 8 bases between them. The CDR3 is CAISEMALSYNSPLHF. The CDR3 DNA is TGTGCCATCAGTGAGATGGCTCTCTCCTATAATTCACCCCTCCACTTT.